The T cell receptor (beta chain) under discussion was sequenced for a study of tumor and adjacent non-tumor tissue in lung cancer. Background on the study: Stage I to III disease affected about nine men and 5 women aged roughly 31 to 80. On average, productive TCRbeta reads reached some 4.2 million per sample. Study results and limitations: TCR diversity was significantly greater in tumor than normal lung tissue.

This clonotype occurred many times. Antigen: not known. The template was RNA from unsorted bulk tissue. More than 3 cm separated this lung sample from the edge of the tumor. Donors were chemotherapy-naive, newly diagnosed lung cancer surgical patients in China, August–November 2014. The library came from three nested PCR rounds adapted from ARM-PCR protocols. One entry per CDR3 protein results from TCRdb running MiXCR on the multiplex PCR reads. The repertoire consists of 100,000 or so distinct CDR3 sequences, with 65% occurring once and the leading ten covering around 20%. Deletions cut 5 bases from V and 4 bases from J, with 9 bases between. Per the germline V gene, CDR1 is SGHAT and CDR2 is FQNNGV. The CDR3 consists of 13 residues.

The chain is built from TRBV11-2 and TRBJ2-1, with D perhaps assigned TRBD1 or TRBD2 (5 bases each). Sequencing used distant non-tumor lung tissue. The receptor was isolated from a man under 40 with non-small cell lung cancer. Here the CDR3 DNA reads TGTGCCAGCAGCCCGGGACCTTACAATGAGCAGTTCTTC. Translating gives CASSPGPYNEQFF.